Sequencing of this T cell receptor (beta chain) was carried out in a study of cytomegalovirus exposure and HLA in healthy donors. Study findings and constraints: Some highly shared sequence variants likely arose as a pipeline artifact. A link between a missense DCLRE1C variant and TCR beta V- and J-gene trimming emerged from a later analysis. A few chains linked to CMV were shown in vitro to be specific for CMV antigens. In a later analysis, compared with equally common non-associated chains, HLA-associated beta chains were more expanded.

The PCR used 60 Vbeta and 13 Jbeta primers. TCRdb's copy holds only in-frame clones and misses some; the assay was immunoSEQ multiplex PCR. The repertoire holds 95,000 to 100,000 clones, with 76% as singletons. A note on this clone: Its antigen is not known.

The receptor comes from a man aged 35 to 55 in good health and CMV-seronegative. The specimen was PBMCs.

In DNA form, the CDR3 reads TGTGCCAGCAGTGAAGCGACACAGGAAACCTATGGCTACACCTTC. Amino acid sequence: CASSEATQETYGYTF. The V gene is TRBV6-1, the J gene TRBJ1-2; the D gene is possibly TRBD1 (5 bases). V lost 0 bases and J lost 4, with 12 bases in between. CDR1 and CDR2 from the germline V gene are MNHNS and SASEGT. The CDR3 has 15 amino acids.